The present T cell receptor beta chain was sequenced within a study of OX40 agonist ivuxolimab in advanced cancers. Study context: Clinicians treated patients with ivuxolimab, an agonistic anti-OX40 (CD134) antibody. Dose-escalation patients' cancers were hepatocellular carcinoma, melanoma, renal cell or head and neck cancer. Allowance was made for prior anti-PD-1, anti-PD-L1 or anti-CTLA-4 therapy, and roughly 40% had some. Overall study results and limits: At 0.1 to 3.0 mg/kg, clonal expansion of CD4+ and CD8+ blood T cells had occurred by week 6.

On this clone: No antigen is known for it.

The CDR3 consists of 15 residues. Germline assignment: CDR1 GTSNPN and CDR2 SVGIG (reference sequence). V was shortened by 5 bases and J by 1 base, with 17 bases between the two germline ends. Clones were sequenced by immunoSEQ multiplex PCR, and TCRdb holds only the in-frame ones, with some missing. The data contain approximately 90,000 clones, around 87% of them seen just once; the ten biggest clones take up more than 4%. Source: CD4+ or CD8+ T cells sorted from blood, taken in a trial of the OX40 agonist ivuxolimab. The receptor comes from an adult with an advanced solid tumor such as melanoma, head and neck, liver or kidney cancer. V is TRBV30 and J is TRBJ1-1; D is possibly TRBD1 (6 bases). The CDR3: CAWGRRQATNTEAFF. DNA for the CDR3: TGTGCCTGGGGACGAAGACAGGCGACGAACACTGAAGCTTTCTTT.